Listed below are T cell receptor beta chains from one sample, sequenced in a study of blood T cell repertoires in COVID-19. The method was immunoSEQ multiplex PCR; TCRdb's version includes in-frame clones alone and lacks a portion of them. Of about 280,000 clones listed, roughly 85% were seen once; the top ten hold roughly 9.4%. The sequenced material came from peripheral blood. The receptors shown here come from a woman in her fifties or sixties who had recovered from COVID-19. CDR3s include the opening cysteine and the closing phenylalanine or tryptophan. D genes are given only for firm matches. Rows may omit the clone size; those that give it use once, few, many or a size class.

cdr3_aa	cdr3_nt	j_call	v_call	d_call	clone_size
CASSFAAGRGYTF	TGTGCCAGCAGTTTCGCGGCGGGGAGGGGCTACACCTTC	TRBJ1-2	TRBV27	NA	once
CAWSYGRRDRGYGYTF	TGTGCCTGGAGCTACGGGCGTCGGGACAGGGGATATGGCTACACCTTC	TRBJ1-2	TRBV30	TRBD1	NA
CASSSGLAGTDTQYF	TGTGCCAGCAGCTCAGGACTAGCGGGGACAGATACGCAGTATTTT	TRBJ2-3	TRBV13	TRBD2	NA
CATLLAGSETQYF	TGTGCCACACTACTAGCGGGGTCAGAGACCCAGTACTTC	TRBJ2-5	TRBV10-3	TRBD2	NA
CASSLAGVNQPQHF	TGTGCCAGCAGCTTAGCAGGGGTGAATCAGCCCCAGCATTTT	TRBJ1-5	TRBV7-9	NA	few
CASSGPGGSGETQYF	TGTGCCAGCAGTGGCCCCGGAGGGAGTGGGGAGACCCAGTACTTC	TRBJ2-5	TRBV2	NA	NA
CASSQGLAANTGELFF	TGTGCCAGCAGCCAAGGACTAGCGGCGAACACCGGGGAGCTGTTTTTT	TRBJ2-2	TRBV4-2	TRBD2	NA
CASSLVGGGSGYTF	TGCGCCAGCAGCCTCGTGGGGGGGGGTAGTGGCTACACCTTC	TRBJ1-2	TRBV4-3	NA	NA
CASSLVRGTDYEQYF	TGTGCCAGCAGCCTCGTTAGGGGAACGGACTACGAGCAGTACTTC	TRBJ2-7	TRBV7-9	NA	few
CASSWTSGTLLGNEQFF	TGTGCCAGCAGCTGGACTAGCGGGACCCTCCTGGGCAATGAGCAGTTCTTC	TRBJ2-1	TRBV5-6	TRBD2	NA
CASSLVGRGFSDEQYF	TGTGCCAGCAGCTTAGTCGGTCGGGGGTTTAGCGACGAGCAGTACTTC	TRBJ2-7	TRBV7-6	NA	few
CASSYSSGHTIRSYEQYF	TGTGCCAGCAGTTACAGTAGCGGGCATACGATCCGGTCCTACGAGCAGTACTTC	TRBJ2-7	TRBV6-2/TRBV6-3	TRBD2	NA
CASSLVASGTYEQYF	TGTGCCAGCAGCTTAGTGGCTAGCGGCACCTACGAGCAGTACTTC	TRBJ2-7	TRBV7-8	TRBD2	NA
CASSGTGLGGYTF	TGCGCCAGCAGCGGGACAGGGCTCGGTGGCTACACCTTC	TRBJ1-2	TRBV4-3	TRBD1	few
CASSVEVGSGPTDTQYF	TGTGCCAGCAGCGTAGAGGTGGGTAGCGGACCCACAGATACGCAGTATTTT	TRBJ2-3	TRBV9	NA	NA
CASNSHRGSPGELFF	TGTGCCAGCAATTCCCACAGGGGATCTCCCGGGGAGCTGTTTTTT	TRBJ2-2	TRBV6-6	TRBD1	NA
CASSLVSLAAEQYF	TGTGCCAGCAGCTTGGTTAGTCTAGCCGCCGAGCAGTACTTC	TRBJ2-7	TRBV5-6	NA	NA
CASSVTDTQYF	TGTGCCAGCAGCGTAACAGATACGCAGTATTTT	TRBJ2-3	TRBV28	NA	few
CASSLTSGVSGELFF	TGTGCCAGCAGTTTAACTAGCGGGGTCTCCGGGGAGCTGTTTTTT	TRBJ2-2	TRBV28	TRBD2	NA
CASSSAGTGDEKLFF	TGTGCCAGCAGCTCGGCCGGGACAGGGGATGAAAAACTGTTTTTT	TRBJ1-4	TRBV5-6	TRBD1	once
CATSRDGGTMGEKLFF	TGTGCCACCAGCAGAGATGGGGGGACCATGGGGGAAAAACTGTTTTTT	TRBJ1-4	TRBV15	NA	NA
CASSYSRGEAGELFF	TGTGCCAGCAGTTACTCCAGGGGGGAGGCCGGGGAGCTGTTTTTT	TRBJ2-2	TRBV6-5	NA	NA
CASSQDRTGFGNTIYF	TGTGCCAGCAGCCAAGACCGGACAGGGTTTGGAAACACCATATATTTT	TRBJ1-3	TRBV4-2	TRBD1	few
CASSLVPGQLNTEAFF	TGCGCCAGCAGCTTGGTTCCAGGCCAATTGAACACTGAAGCTTTCTTT	TRBJ1-1	TRBV5-1	NA	NA
CASGAQDGPYGYTF	TGTGCCAGCGGGGCCCAGGACGGGCCCTATGGCTACACCTTC	TRBJ1-2	TRBV28	NA	NA
CASGETNEKLFF	TGTGCCAGCGGAGAAACTAATGAAAAACTGTTTTTT	TRBJ1-4	TRBV28	NA	NA